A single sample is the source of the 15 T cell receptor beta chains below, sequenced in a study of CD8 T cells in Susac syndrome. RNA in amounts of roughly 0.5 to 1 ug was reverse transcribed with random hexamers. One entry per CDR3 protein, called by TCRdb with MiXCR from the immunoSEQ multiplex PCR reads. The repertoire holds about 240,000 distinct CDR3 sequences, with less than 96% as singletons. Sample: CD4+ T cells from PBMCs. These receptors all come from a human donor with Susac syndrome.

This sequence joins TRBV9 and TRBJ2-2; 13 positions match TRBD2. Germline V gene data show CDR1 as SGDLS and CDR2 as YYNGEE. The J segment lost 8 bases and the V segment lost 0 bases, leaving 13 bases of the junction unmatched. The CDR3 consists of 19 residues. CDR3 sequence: CASSVGRGLAGVSGGELFF. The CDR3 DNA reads TGTGCCAGCAGCGTAGGGCGTGGACTAGCGGGAGTTTCTGGTGGGGAGCTGTTTTTT.

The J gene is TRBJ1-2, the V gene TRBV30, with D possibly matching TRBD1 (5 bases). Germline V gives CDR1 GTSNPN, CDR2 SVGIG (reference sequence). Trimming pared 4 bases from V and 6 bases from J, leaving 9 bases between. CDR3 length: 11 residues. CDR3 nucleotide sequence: TGTGCCTGGATTCAGGGAAATGGCTACACCTTC. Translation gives CAWIQGNGYTF.

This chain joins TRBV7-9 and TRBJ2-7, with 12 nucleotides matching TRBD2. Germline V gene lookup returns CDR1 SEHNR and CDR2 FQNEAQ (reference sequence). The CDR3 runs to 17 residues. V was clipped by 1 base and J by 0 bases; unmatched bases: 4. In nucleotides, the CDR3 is TGTGCCAGCAGCTTAGTGGCGACTAGCGGGGGCTCCTACGAGCAGTACTTC. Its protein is CASSLVATSGGSYEQYF.

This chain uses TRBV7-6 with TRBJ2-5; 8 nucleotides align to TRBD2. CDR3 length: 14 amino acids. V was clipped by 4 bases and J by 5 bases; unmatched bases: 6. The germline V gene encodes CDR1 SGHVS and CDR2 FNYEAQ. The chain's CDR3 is CASSSPERGETQYF. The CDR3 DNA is TGTGCCAGCAGCTCACCCGAGCGGGGGGAGACCCAGTACTTC.

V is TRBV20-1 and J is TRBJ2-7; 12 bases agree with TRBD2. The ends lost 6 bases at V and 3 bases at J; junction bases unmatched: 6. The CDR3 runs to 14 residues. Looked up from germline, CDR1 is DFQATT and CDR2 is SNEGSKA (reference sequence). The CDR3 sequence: CSALRLAGVYEQYF. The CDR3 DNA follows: TGCAGTGCCCTGAGACTAGCGGGAGTCTACGAGCAGTACTTC.

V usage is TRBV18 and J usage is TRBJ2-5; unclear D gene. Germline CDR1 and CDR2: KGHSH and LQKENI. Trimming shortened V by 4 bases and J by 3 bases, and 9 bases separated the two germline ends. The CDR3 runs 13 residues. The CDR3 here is CASSRSEEETQYF. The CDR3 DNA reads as TGTGCCAGCTCACGCTCAGAGGAAGAGACCCAGTACTTC.

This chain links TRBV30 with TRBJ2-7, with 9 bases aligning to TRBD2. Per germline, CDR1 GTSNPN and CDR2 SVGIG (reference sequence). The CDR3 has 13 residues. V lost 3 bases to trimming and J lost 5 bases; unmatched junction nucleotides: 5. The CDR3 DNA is TGTGCCTGGAGATTAGCGGGAGTGAACGAGCAGTACTTC. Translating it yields CAWRLAGVNEQYF.

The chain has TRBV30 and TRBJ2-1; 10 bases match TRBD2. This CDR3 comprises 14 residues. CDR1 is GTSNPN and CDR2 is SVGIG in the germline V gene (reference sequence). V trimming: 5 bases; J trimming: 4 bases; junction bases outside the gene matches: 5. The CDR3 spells CAWWKAGGYNEQFF. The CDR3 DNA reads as TGTGCCTGGTGGAAAGCGGGAGGGTACAATGAGCAGTTCTTC.

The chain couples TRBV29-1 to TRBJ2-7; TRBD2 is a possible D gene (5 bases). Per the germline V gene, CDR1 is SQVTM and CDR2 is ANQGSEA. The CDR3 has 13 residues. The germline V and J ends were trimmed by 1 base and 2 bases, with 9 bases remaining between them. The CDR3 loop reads CSVEVAGPYEQYF. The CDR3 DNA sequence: TGCAGCGTTGAAGTGGCGGGCCCCTACGAGCAGTACTTC.

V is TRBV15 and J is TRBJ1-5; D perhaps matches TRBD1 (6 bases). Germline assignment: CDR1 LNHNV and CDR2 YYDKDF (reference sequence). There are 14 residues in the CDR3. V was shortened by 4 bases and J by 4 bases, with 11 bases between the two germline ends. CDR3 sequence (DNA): TGTGCCACCAGCATCATTGACAGGAATCAGCCCCAGCATTTT. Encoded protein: CATSIIDRNQPQHF.

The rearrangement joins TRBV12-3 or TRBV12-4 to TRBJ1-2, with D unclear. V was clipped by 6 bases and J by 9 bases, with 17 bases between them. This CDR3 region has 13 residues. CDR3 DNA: TGTGCCAGCAGCAAGGCTAGCGACGGTCGCTACACCTTC. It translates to CASSKASDGRYTF.

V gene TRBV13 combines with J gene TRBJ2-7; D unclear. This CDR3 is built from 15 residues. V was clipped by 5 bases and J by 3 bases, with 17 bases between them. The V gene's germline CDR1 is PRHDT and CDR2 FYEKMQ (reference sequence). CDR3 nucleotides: TGTGCCAGCAGCCTAAGGAAGGTGGACGGCTACGAGCAGTACTTC. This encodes CASSLRKVDGYEQYF.

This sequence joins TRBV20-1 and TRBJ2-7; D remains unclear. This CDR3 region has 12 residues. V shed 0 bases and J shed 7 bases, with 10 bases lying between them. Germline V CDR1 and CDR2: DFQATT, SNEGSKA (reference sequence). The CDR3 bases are TGCAGTGCTAGAGATCTAACGAGGGAGCAGTACTTC. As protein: CSARDLTREQYF.

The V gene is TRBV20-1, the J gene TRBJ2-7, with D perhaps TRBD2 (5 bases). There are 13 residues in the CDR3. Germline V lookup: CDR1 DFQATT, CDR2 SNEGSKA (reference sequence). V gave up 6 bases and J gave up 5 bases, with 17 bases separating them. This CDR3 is CSAKLGSGDEQYF. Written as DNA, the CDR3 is TGCAGTGCGAAACTAGGTAGTGGAGACGAGCAGTACTTC.

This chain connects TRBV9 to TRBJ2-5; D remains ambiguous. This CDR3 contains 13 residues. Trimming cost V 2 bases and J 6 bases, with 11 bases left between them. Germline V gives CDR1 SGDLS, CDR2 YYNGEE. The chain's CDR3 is CASSVGSEKTQYF. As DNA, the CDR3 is TGTGCCAGCAGCGTCGGATCCGAGAAGACCCAGTACTTC.